What follows are 4 T cell receptor beta chains derived from one specimen sequenced in a study of radiotherapy plus CTLA-4 blockade in lung cancer. Generated by immunoSEQ multiplex PCR, the TCRdb table keeps only in-frame clones and is missing some. The sample records tens of thousands of clones, under 90% being singletons. Sequencing was performed on peripheral blood, taken from a patient treated with radiotherapy plus ipilimumab. Receptors originate from a human donor with non-small cell lung cancer who had stable disease on radiotherapy plus ipilimumab.

V and J are TRBV5-6 and TRBJ1-2; 8 bases align to TRBD1. The CDR3 has 13 amino acids. The germline V gene encodes CDR1 SGHDT and CDR2 YYEEEE. J gave up 8 bases and V 1 base, and 4 bases lay outside the gene matches. The CDR3 here is CASSLRQGRGYTF. DNA of the CDR3: TGTGCCAGCAGCTTGCGACAGGGGCGAGGCTACACCTTC.

The rearrangement links TRBV18 to TRBJ2-7, with 7 nucleotides matching TRBD1. This CDR3 contains 14 residues. CDR1 and CDR2 from the germline V gene are KGHSH and LQKENI. V was clipped by 3 bases and J by 1 base; unmatched bases: 3. In nucleotides, the CDR3 is TGTGCCAGCTCACCGGACAGGCTTTCCTACGAGCAGTACTTC. It is translated as CASSPDRLSYEQYF.

V and J are TRBV7-8 and TRBJ2-7; no firm D call. Trimming shortened V by 5 bases and J by 2 bases, and 16 bases separated the two germline ends. The CDR3 is 15 residues long. Per the germline V gene, CDR1 is SGHVS and CDR2 is FQNEAQ. DNA of the CDR3: TGTGCCAGCAGCACGCGAAAGACCGCAACCTACGAGCAGTACTTC. The encoded protein is CASSTRKTATYEQYF.

The rearrangement joins TRBV19 to TRBJ2-7, with TRBD2 matching over 8 bases. The CDR3 has 16 amino acids. V lost 7 bases and J lost 2; bases outside the gene matches: 13. Germline lookup yields CDR1 LNHDA and CDR2 SQIVND (reference sequence). The CDR3 region is CASTLSGGSAAYEQYF. CDR3 DNA: TGTGCCAGTACCCTATCGGGAGGGAGCGCTGCCTACGAGCAGTACTTC.